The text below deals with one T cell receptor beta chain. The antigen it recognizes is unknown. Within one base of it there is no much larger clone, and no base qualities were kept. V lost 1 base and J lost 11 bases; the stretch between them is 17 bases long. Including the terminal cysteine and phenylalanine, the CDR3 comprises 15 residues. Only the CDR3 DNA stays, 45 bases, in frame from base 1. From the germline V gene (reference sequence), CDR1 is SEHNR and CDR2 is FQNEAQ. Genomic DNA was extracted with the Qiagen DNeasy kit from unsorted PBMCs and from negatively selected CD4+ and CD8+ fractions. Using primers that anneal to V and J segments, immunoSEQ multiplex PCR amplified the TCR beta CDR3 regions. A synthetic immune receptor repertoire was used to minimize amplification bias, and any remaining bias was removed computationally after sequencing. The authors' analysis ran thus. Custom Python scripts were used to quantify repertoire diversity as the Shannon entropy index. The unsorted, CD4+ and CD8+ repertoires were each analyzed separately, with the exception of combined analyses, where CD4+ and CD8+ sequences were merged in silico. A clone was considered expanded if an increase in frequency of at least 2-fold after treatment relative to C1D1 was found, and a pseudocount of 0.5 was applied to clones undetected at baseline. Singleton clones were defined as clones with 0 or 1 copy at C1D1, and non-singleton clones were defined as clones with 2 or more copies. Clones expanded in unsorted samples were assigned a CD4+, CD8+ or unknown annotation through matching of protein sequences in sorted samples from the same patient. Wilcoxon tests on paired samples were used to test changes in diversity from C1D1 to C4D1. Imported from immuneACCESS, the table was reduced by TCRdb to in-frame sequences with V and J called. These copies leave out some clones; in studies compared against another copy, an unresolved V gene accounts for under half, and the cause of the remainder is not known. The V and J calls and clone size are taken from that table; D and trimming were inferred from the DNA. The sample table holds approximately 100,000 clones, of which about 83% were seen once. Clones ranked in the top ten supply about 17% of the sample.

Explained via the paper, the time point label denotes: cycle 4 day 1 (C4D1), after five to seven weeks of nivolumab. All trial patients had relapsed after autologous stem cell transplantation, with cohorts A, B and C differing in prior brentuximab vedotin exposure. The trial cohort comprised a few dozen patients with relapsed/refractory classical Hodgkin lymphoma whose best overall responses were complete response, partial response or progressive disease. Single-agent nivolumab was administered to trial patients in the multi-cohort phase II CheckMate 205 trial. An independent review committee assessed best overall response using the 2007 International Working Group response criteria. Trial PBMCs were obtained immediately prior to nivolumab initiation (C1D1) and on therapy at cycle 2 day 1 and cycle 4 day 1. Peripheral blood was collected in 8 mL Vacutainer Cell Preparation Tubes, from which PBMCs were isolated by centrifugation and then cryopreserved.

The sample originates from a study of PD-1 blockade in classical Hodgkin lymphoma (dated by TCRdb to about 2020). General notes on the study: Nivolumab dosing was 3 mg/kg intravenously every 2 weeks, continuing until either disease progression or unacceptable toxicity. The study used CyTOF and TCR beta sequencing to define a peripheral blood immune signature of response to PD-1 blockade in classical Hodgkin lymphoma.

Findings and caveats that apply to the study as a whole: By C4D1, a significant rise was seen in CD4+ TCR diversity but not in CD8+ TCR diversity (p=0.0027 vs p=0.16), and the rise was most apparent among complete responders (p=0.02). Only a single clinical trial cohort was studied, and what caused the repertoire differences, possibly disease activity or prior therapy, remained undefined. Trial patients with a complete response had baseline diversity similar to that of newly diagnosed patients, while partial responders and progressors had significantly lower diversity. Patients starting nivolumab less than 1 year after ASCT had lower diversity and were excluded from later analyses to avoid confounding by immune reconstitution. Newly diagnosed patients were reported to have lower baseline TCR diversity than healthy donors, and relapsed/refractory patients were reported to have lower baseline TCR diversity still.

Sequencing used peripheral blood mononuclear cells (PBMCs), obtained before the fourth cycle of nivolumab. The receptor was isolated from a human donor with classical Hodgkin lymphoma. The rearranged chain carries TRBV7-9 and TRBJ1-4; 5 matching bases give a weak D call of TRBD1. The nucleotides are TGTGCCAGCAGCTTAGTCGGGAGGGGACGGAGGAAACTGTTTTTT. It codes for CASSLVGRGRRKLFF.